The rows below give T cell receptor beta chains drawn from one sample of a study of CD8 T cells in ankylosing spondylitis. TCRdb called the 5' RACE reads again in MiXCR, with one record for every CDR3 protein. Of around 25,000 distinct CDR3 sequences listed, around 2.5% are singletons. Sequencing input: blood, either unsorted or a sorted T cell fraction (not recorded which). The receptors were sampled from a female donor with ankylosing spondylitis or in good health (not recorded which). Both conserved end residues are part of each CDR3. A D gene is named only where the DNA matches it firmly. For some rows the clone size is stated as once, few or many, or as a class when expanded; others skip it.

j_gene: TRBJ2-2
abundance: many
v_gene: TRBV9
len: 16
d_gene: .
CDR3aa: CASSPTGTPVPGELFF
CDR3nt: TGTGCCAGCAGCCCCACCGGGACTCCCGTCCCCGGGGAGCTGTTTTTT

j_gene: TRBJ1-4
abundance: many
v_gene: TRBV9
len: 15
d_gene: .
CDR3aa: CASSARGFSNEKLFF
CDR3nt: TGTGCCAGCAGCGCCCGGGGTTTTTCTAATGAAAAACTGTTTTTT

j_gene: TRBJ2-3
abundance: many
v_gene: TRBV9
len: 15
d_gene: TRBD2
CDR3aa: CASSASGISTDTQYF
CDR3nt: TGTGCCAGCAGCGCTAGCGGGATTTCCACAGATACGCAGTATTTT

j_gene: TRBJ2-2
abundance: many
v_gene: TRBV9
len: 16
d_gene: TRBD2
CDR3aa: CASSVWASGNTGELFF
CDR3nt: TGTGCCAGCAGCGTATGGGCTAGCGGAAACACCGGGGAGCTGTTTTTT

j_gene: TRBJ2-3
abundance: medium-sized
v_gene: TRBV9
len: 13
d_gene: .
CDR3aa: CASSVGGGDTQYF
CDR3nt: TGTGCCAGCAGCGTGGGTGGAGGAGATACGCAGTATTTT

j_gene: TRBJ2-3
abundance: many
v_gene: TRBV9
len: 15
d_gene: .
CDR3aa: CASSARQDPTDTQYF
CDR3nt: TGTGCCAGCAGCGCCCGACAGGACCCCACAGATACGCAGTATTTT

j_gene: TRBJ2-7
abundance: many
v_gene: TRBV9
len: 15
d_gene: TRBD1
CDR3aa: CASSRSGTGGGEQYF
CDR3nt: TGTGCCAGCAGCAGGTCCGGGACAGGGGGAGGCGAGCAGTACTTC

j_gene: TRBJ2-5
abundance: .
v_gene: TRBV9
len: 13
d_gene: .
CDR3aa: CASSASSEETQYF
CDR3nt: TGTGCCAGCAGCGCCTCGAGTGAAGAGACCCAGTACTTC

j_gene: TRBJ2-2
abundance: many
v_gene: TRBV9
len: 15
d_gene: .
CDR3aa: CASSVAGQNTGELFF
CDR3nt: TGTGCCAGCAGCGTAGCAGGACAGAACACCGGGGAGCTGTTTTTT

j_gene: TRBJ2-5
abundance: .
v_gene: TRBV9
len: 16
d_gene: TRBD1
CDR3aa: CASSVGNRGYQETQYF
CDR3nt: TGTGCCAGCAGCGTAGGGAACAGGGGGTACCAAGAGACCCAGTACTTC

j_gene: TRBJ2-1
abundance: many
v_gene: TRBV9
len: 15
d_gene: TRBD1
CDR3aa: CASSPEGDSYNEQFF
CDR3nt: TGTGCCAGCAGCCCCGAGGGGGACAGCTACAATGAGCAGTTCTTC

j_gene: TRBJ2-3
abundance: medium-sized
v_gene: TRBV6-1
len: 13
d_gene: .
CDR3aa: CASIPVEAPRAVF
CDR3nt: TGTGCCAGCATCCCCGTAGAGGCCCCGCGTGCTGTTTTT

j_gene: TRBJ1-2
abundance: many
v_gene: TRBV9
len: 15
d_gene: .
CDR3aa: CASSVDTGDTYGYTF
CDR3nt: TGTGCCAGCAGCGTAGATACGGGGGATACCTATGGCTACACCTTC

j_gene: TRBJ1-6
abundance: many
v_gene: TRBV9
len: 16
d_gene: .
CDR3aa: CASSASQSSYNSPLHF
CDR3nt: TGTGCCAGCAGCGCAAGCCAGAGCTCCTATAATTCACCCCTCCACTTT

j_gene: TRBJ1-1
abundance: many
v_gene: TRBV9
len: 14
d_gene: TRBD1
CDR3aa: CASSVRGLGTEAFF
CDR3nt: TGTGCCAGCAGCGTCAGGGGGCTTGGCACTGAAGCTTTCTTT

j_gene: TRBJ2-5
abundance: many
v_gene: TRBV9
len: 16
d_gene: .
CDR3aa: CASSVSASTTQETQYF
CDR3nt: TGTGCCAGCAGCGTAAGCGCCAGCACGACCCAAGAGACCCAGTACTTC

j_gene: TRBJ2-5
abundance: many
v_gene: TRBV9
len: 15
d_gene: .
CDR3aa: CASSVGGVVQETQYF
CDR3nt: TGTGCCAGCAGCGTTGGAGGGGTCGTCCAAGAGACCCAGTACTTC

j_gene: TRBJ1-5
abundance: many
v_gene: TRBV9
len: 15
d_gene: .
CDR3aa: CASSVGEGFTWPQHF
CDR3nt: TGTGCCAGCAGCGTAGGTGAGGGGTTTACTTGGCCCCAGCATTTT

j_gene: TRBJ1-1
abundance: many
v_gene: TRBV9
len: 15
d_gene: .
CDR3aa: CASSVLTGADTEAFF
CDR3nt: TGTGCCAGCAGCGTATTGACGGGGGCGGACACTGAAGCTTTCTTT